This T cell receptor beta chain was documented in a study of blood T cell repertoires in COVID-19 (TCRdb year 2020). With respect to the entire study: Samples covering the acute and convalescent phases of COVID-19 were provided by collaborators in the United States, Italy and Spain. A freely available public database, intended as a resource for researchers studying the immune response to SARS-CoV-2, is where the repertoires were released. The material from the prospective study consisted of cDNA or gDNA derived from T cells, B-cell-depleted T cells, or PBMCs. The dataset comprised deeply sampled blood TCRbeta repertoires from subjects exposed to, actively infected with, or recovered from COVID-19. Where HLA class I and class II types were available, the types were taken from metadata supplied by the sample provider, not from assay-based typing. A de-identified subject ID, COVID-19 status, age in years and sex were almost always included in the sample metadata. Samples were obtained from the ongoing ImmuneRACE study (first 160 participants) and from approximately 1,200 subjects provided by 6 global collaborators. Beyond this particular receptor, the publication reports: How much clinical and demographic metadata was included differed by source and by participant, and the metadata was provided uncurated.

The immunoSEQ Assay, a bias-controlled multiplex PCR, was used to amplify TCRbeta CDR3 regions from genomic DNA. In the original analysis: The number of nucleated cells in each sample was estimated by amplification of reference gene primers within the assay. Sequence reads were collapsed and filtered to measure the absolute abundance of every unique TCRbeta CDR3 rearrangement. Productive Simpson clonality was computed per sample as the square root of Simpson's diversity index over productive rearrangements. Entries here come from immuneACCESS through TCRdb and include only in-frame sequences with V and J called. Some clones fail to appear in such tables; in the studies checked, an unresolved V gene covers under half of the shortfall, and the cause of the remainder is unknown. Clone size and V and J calls were adopted from that table, with D and trimming inferred from the DNA. The sample table holds around 450,000 clones, of which 85% to 90% were seen once. In total, the top ten clones hold approximately 4.5% of the sample.

Regarding this clone: Its antigen has not been determined. No much larger clonotype is one base removed from it; base qualities were not supplied.

Whole blood was collected in K2EDTA tubes by collaborating institutions according to the institutions' own protocols. Collaborator samples were shipped for TCRbeta analysis as frozen whole blood, isolated PBMCs, or DNA extracted from either sample type. The CDR3 has 12 amino acids, counting the end cysteine and phenylalanine. Of all the DNA, just the CDR3 is kept, 36 bases in frame from base 1. Unmatched junction bases come to 7, with V trimmed by 5 bases and J by 15 bases. The material sequenced was peripheral blood. The V gene is TRBV12-3 or TRBV12-4 and the J gene is TRBJ2-1, with 10 bases matching TRBD1. This sequence originates from a woman in her thirties with acute or convalescent COVID-19. The CDR3 loop reads CASSPEGQGLFF. The DNA sequence is given as TGTGCCAGCAGTCCAGAGGGACAGGGGTTGTTCTTC.